This T cell receptor (beta chain) was sequenced during a study of regulatory T cells in long-lasting Graves disease. In germline, CDR1 is MDHEN, CDR2 SYDVKM. V lost 3 bases and J 5 bases, leaving 14 bases between the germline ends. CDR3 length: 14 residues. Regarding time point: newly diagnosed GD, antithyroid drugs for less than 3 months. The TCR library was prepared using RNA isolated from PBMCs. This clonotype was detected a few times. As yet, its antigen is unknown. Library construction for TCR beta used iRepertoire HTBI primers and Arm-PCR of CDR3 regions. Methods used by the authors: Across samples, about 56 TRBV and about 15 TRBJ segments were found. From the multiplex PCR reads, TCRdb called clonotypes with MiXCR, one entry per CDR3 protein. In this record, the V and J calls reflect TCRdb's handling and not the investigators' own analysis. The sample carries 350,000 to 500,000 distinct CDR3 sequences, less than 20% recorded once.

The study, taken as a whole, reports: Persistent Graves' cases showed lower TCR diversity than newly diagnosed cases. Gene preferences differed: TRBV28, TRBJ1-2, TRBJ2-5 in persistent cases.

These data also featured in a second study, about T cells in Graves' hyperthyroidism and ophthalmopathy.

The TCR comes from a woman aged 25 to 39 with Graves disease. The chain uses TRBV28 and TRBJ2-7; D is undetermined. Specimen: peripheral blood mononuclear cells (PBMCs), collected at new diagnosis, from a patient treated with antithyroid drugs. The CDR3 spells CASSFPPRSNEQYF. For the CDR3, the DNA is TGTGCCAGCAGTTTCCCTCCCAGGTCCAACGAGCAGTACTTC.